This TCR beta chain stems from a study of T cell responses to AZD1222 COVID-19 vaccine (dated by TCRdb to about 2021). A note on the overall study: TCR sequencing covered 230 or so trial participants: 200 to 210 given two doses of AZD1222 and approximately 26 given two doses of MenACWY control vaccine. Enrollment into the trials was organized by age into subgroups of 18-55, 56-69 and 70-plus years, and those subgroups contained roughly 140, 27 and 60 TCR-sequenced participants, respectively.

The sample's time point label, decoded: about 28 days (+/-7) after the second vaccine dose. The sample's treatment or condition, from its label and the paper: meningococcal conjugate vaccine given as trial control. Vaccinee samples were obtained from the UK trials COV001 and COV002, which included a single-blind randomized controlled phase 2/3 trial of AZD1222 (ChAdOx1 nCoV-19) in healthy adults. Trial participant PBMC samples were collected at day 0 and day 28 after the second dose for TCRbeta chain sequencing. What the work shows at the level of the full study, not this receptor alone: Because no day 14 peak-response samples were available, repertoires were characterized only after the peak T cell response. Conclusions about previously exposed vaccinees are limited, since just 5 to 7 AZD1222 recipients were seropositive for SARS-CoV-2 at baseline. The 56-69-year group was small, and its depth increase did not reach significance, likely because of low power. The whole spike protein was spanned by vaccine-associated CD4 TCRs, and dominant responses were seen in regions 160-218 and 743-854. A significant rise in spike-specific TCR breadth and depth was observed after two AZD1222 doses relative to day 0 and relative to MenACWY recipients. Nearly half of unique spike-specific TCRs reportedly recognized epitopes outside regions mutated in the B.1.351 and B.1.1.7 variants. Participants were mostly white British and included more females than males, and it was suggested by the authors that clonal diversity may have been underestimated.

The CDR3 regions of human TCRbeta chains were analyzed by immunosequencing. The paper's data handling went like this. Repertoire TCRs were checked for matches against a reference library of SARS-CoV-2-specific TCRs that had been generated using the MIRA antigen-specificity platform. Breadth was defined as the fraction of unique TCRs that were SARS-CoV-2-associated, and depth was defined as the fraction of total T cells that were SARS-CoV-2-associated. Each spike-specific TCR was assigned to its reactive spike region and to a CD4 or CD8 class using the MIRA data. Log10-transformed breadth and depth values were compared by one-way ANOVA with Sidak's multiple comparisons tests. This is the immuneACCESS table as TCRdb keeps it, with only in-frame sequences that have V and J called. A part of the clones is gone; compared with another copy, unresolved V genes explain less than half, and the rest is unexplained. The V and J calls and clone size are taken from that table; D and trimming were inferred from the DNA. Within this sample are some 180,000 clones, with roughly nine tenths of them counted one time only. The top ten clones comprise 3.6% of the sample.

Comment on this clone: The target of this receptor is not known. The record has no base qualities; no much larger clone is one base away.

The TCR was taken from an adult who received the MenACWY meningococcal vaccine as a control. Sequenced here: peripheral blood, sampled 28 days after the second dose of the MenACWY control vaccine.

The DNA is as follows: TGTGCCAGCAGCCTTCTAGCGAGAAGCTCCTACGAGCAGTACTTC. This encodes CASSLLARSSYEQYF. Rearrangement joined TRBV3-1 (or the pseudogene TRBV3-2) to TRBJ2-7; TRBD2 is a possible D gene, resting on 6 matching bases. The germline V gene (reference sequence) sets CDR1 to LGHDT and CDR2 to YNNKEL. V loses 4 bases, J loses 0 bases, and the germline ends lie 13 bases apart. The CDR3 numbers 15 residues from cysteine through phenylalanine. Of the read, only the CDR3 DNA is kept; its 45 bases are in frame from base 1.